Listed below are T cell receptor beta chains from one sample, sequenced in a study of T cell responses to AZD1222 COVID-19 vaccine. Some clones are missing from TCRdb's copy, which holds only in-frame ones; the method was immunoSEQ multiplex PCR. The table lists approximately 110,000 clones, under 90% of them singletons. The specimen comprised peripheral blood, sampled on day 0 of AZD1222 vaccination. The source of these receptors is an adult in good health. CDR3s include the opening cysteine and the closing phenylalanine or tryptophan. The order of the fields is J gene, V gene, clone size, CDR3 protein. Size is omitted from some rows. Given values are once, few, many or a class for expanded clones.

TRBJ2-1,TRBV12-3/TRBV12-4,.,CASSLVSYNEQFF
TRBJ2-3,TRBV7-9,.,CASSSPGQTSTDTQYF
TRBJ1-5,TRBV28,.,CASTPDSNQPQHF
TRBJ2-7,TRBV28,.,CASSSLYLWGGTGGDGSYEQYF
TRBJ1-4,TRBV7-2,.,CASSLGGANEKLFF
TRBJ2-7,TRBV6-2/TRBV6-3,few,CASSSPWTSGKSYEQYF
TRBJ1-2,TRBV28,.,CASSFGGGAYGYTF
TRBJ1-1,TRBV19,.,CASMGAGTEAFF
TRBJ2-7,TRBV19,.,CASSINRASEQYF
TRBJ2-1,TRBV7-9,.,CASSPPLRGNEQFF
TRBJ2-7,TRBV15,.,CATSLRLAGEQYF
TRBJ1-4,TRBV4-1,many,CASSPGGVHGEKLFF
TRBJ1-1,TRBV5-6,.,CASSLEGRAFF
TRBJ1-5,TRBV7-8,.,CASSTAPGQGADQPQHF
TRBJ2-7,TRBV19,few,CASSITADRGEQYF
TRBJ1-5,TRBV2,once,CASRIEGIQPQHF
TRBJ2-7,TRBV5-4,.,CATRDGAYEQYF
TRBJ2-1,TRBV14,few,CASSPQGLAGAPREQFF
TRBJ1-4,TRBV5-1,.,CASSLAQGFGEKLFF
TRBJ1-2,TRBV7-9,.,CASSSLTTPNYGYTF
TRBJ2-1,TRBV4-1,.,CASSQRGGQYNEQFF
TRBJ2-7,TRBV11-2,.,CASSSFAEQYF
TRBJ2-3,TRBV6-1,.,CASSEGRQGIDTQYF
TRBJ2-3,TRBV19,few,CASSIDLASRDTQYF